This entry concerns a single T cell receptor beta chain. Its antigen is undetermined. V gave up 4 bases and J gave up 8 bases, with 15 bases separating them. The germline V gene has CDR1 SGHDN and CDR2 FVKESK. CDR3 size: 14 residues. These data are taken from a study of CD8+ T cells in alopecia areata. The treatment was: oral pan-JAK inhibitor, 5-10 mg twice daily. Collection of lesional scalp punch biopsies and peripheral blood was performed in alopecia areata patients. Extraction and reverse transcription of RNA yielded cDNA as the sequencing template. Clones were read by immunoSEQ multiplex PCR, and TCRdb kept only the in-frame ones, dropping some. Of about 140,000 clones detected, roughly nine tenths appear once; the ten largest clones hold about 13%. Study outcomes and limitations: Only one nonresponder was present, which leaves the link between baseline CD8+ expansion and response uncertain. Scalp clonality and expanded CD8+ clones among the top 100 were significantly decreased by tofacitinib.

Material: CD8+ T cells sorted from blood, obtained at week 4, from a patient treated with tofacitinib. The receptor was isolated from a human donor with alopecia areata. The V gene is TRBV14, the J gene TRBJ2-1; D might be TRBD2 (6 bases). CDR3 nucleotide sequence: TGTGCCAGCAGCCTTGGGGGACTTCGACATGAGCAGTTCTTC. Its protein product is CASSLGGLRHEQFF.